The 28 T cell receptor beta chains in this list originate from one sample, sequenced in a study of blood T cell repertoires in COVID-19. Clones were sequenced by immunoSEQ multiplex PCR, and TCRdb holds only the in-frame ones, with some missing. The data contain 20,000 to 25,000 clones, around three quarters of them singletons. Sequenced input: peripheral blood. Source of these receptors: a man aged 60 to 69 with active COVID-19.

Turning to this clone: Other DNA sequences of this sample code for an identical CDR3. The J gene is TRBJ2-2, the V gene TRBV5-1; TRBD2 aligns across 13 bases. This CDR3 is 17 amino acids long. Trimming cost V 2 bases and J 4 bases; bases outside gene matches: 5. Looked up from germline, CDR1 is SGHRS and CDR2 is YFSETQ. In nucleotides, the CDR3 is TGCGCCAGCAGCTTACGGACTAGCGGGAGTGGCACCGGGGAGCTGTTTTTT. Translation: CASSLRTSGSGTGELFF.

This clone is a singleton in its sample. This chain's CDR3 is CASSIGEYPNYGYTF. CDR3 sequence (DNA): TGTGCCAGTAGTATCGGGGAATACCCTAACTATGGCTACACCTTC. The chain has TRBV19 and TRBJ1-2, with D uncertain. CDR1 is LNHDA, CDR2 SQIVND, per germline (reference sequence). The CDR3 length is 15 residues. V dropped 3 bases and J dropped 0 bases, with 11 bases sitting between them.

The chain is built from TRBV20-1 and TRBJ1-2; 11 bases line up with TRBD1. Per the germline V gene, CDR1 is DFQATT and CDR2 is SNEGSKA (reference sequence). The CDR3 has 16 amino acids. V shed 3 bases and J 5 bases; nucleotides not matched to a gene: 11. CDR3 sequence: CSASIIRGQGVYGYTF. In DNA, the CDR3 is TGCAGTGCTAGTATTATACGGGGACAGGGGGTTTATGGCTACACCTTC.

V gene TRBV19 combines with J gene TRBJ2-1; TRBD2 matches 10 bases. Losses at the gene ends were 4 bases for V and 6 bases for J; bases not matched to a gene: 3. The CDR3 is 14 amino acids. Germline lookup yields CDR1 LNHDA and CDR2 SQIVND (reference sequence). CDR3 residues: CASSTSGSGNEQFF. Written as DNA, the CDR3 is TGTGCCAGTAGTACTAGCGGGAGTGGCAATGAGCAGTTCTTC.

This clone was picked up a small number of times. CDR3 in DNA: TGCGCCAGCAGCCAGTCTAGCGGTGGGGCCTCCAATGAGCAGTTCTTC. Translation gives CASSQSSGGASNEQFF. This rearrangement joins TRBV4-3 to TRBJ2-1; 7 bases match TRBD2. The CDR3 has 16 amino acids. Germline-derived CDR1 and CDR2 are LGHNA and YSLEER. With V trimmed by 3 bases and J by 6 bases, 11 bases remained unmatched.

The V call is TRBV4-3, the J call TRBJ2-7; 7 nucleotides agree with TRBD2. Germline V gene lookup returns CDR1 LGHNA and CDR2 YSLEER. The trim removed 1 base at V and 2 bases at J, leaving 5 bases unmatched. This CDR3 is built from 15 residues. CDR3 in amino acids: CASSQGASGTYEQYF. The CDR3 nucleotides read TGCGCCAGCAGCCAAGGGGCTAGCGGTACCTACGAGCAGTACTTC.

In this sample, this clone turned up once. One junction end disagrees with the germline gene, perhaps due to a read error. The chain recombines TRBV7-7 with TRBJ2-2; the match to TRBD2 covers 15 bases. Germline-derived CDR1 and CDR2 are SSHAT and FNYEAQ (reference sequence). This CDR3 is 16 amino acids long. CDR3 coding DNA: TGTGCTAGCAGTCGAGGGACTAGCGGGAGGACCGGGGAGCTGTTTTTT. This gives the protein CASSRGTSGRTGELFF. Supplemented by reference TRBV7-7 and TRBJ2-2, the full variable domain reads GAGVSQSPRYKVTKRGQDVTLRCDPISSHATLYWYQQALGQGPEFLTYFNYEAQPDKSGLPSDRFSAERPEGSISTLTIQRTEQRDSAMYRCASSRGTSGRTGELFFGEGSRLTVL.

V and J are TRBV28 and TRBJ2-3; 7 bases fit TRBD1. Looked up from germline, CDR1 is MDHEN and CDR2 is SYDVKM. The CDR3 contains 13 residues. After removal of 6 bases from V and 4 bases from J, the junction contained 4 bases not matched to a gene. The CDR3 DNA is TGTGCCAGCAGCCCGACAGGGTCAGATACGCAGTATTTT. It translates to CASSPTGSDTQYF.

This chain joins TRBV2 and TRBJ2-7; perhaps TRBD1 as D (5 bases). This CDR3 has 13 amino acids. Germline CDR1 reads SNHLY; CDR2 reads FYNNEI. Trimming cost V 5 bases and J 6 bases, with 14 bases left between them. CDR3 in DNA: TGTGCCAGCAGTCGAGACAGAACGTCCGAGCAGTACTTC. Translated: CASSRDRTSEQYF.

V usage is TRBV5-5 and J usage is TRBJ1-2; D not resolved. Germline assignment: CDR1 SGHKS and CDR2 YYEKEE (reference sequence). The CDR3 is made up of 16 amino acids. Trimming removed 2 bases from V and 0 bases from J, with 14 bases in between. This chain's CDR3 is CASSFAQRQANYGYTF. CDR3 DNA: TGTGCCAGCAGCTTCGCCCAAAGGCAGGCTAACTATGGCTACACCTTC.

In DNA form, the CDR3 reads TGTGCCAGCACTGACCGGGACAGGGGACCCTACGAGCAGTACTTC. Protein: CASTDRDRGPYEQYF. V is TRBV2 and J is TRBJ2-7; TRBD1 aligns across 10 bases. Trimming cost V 7 bases and J 2 bases; bases outside gene matches: 8. Germline V gene sequence: CDR1 SNHLY, CDR2 FYNNEI. This CDR3 comprises 15 residues.

This clone was seen more than once but under ten times. The rearrangement links TRBV6-5 to TRBJ1-4; D gene uncertain. CDR1 MNHEY and CDR2 SVGAGI come from the germline V gene. Deletions cut 7 bases from V and 6 bases from J, with 12 bases between. CDR3 length: 13 residues. The CDR3 spells CASNDGLHEKLFF. DNA of the CDR3: TGTGCCAGCAACGATGGGCTCCATGAAAAACTGTTTTTT.

A remark on this clone: One base away lies a much larger clone, so this may be a sequencing read error. The rearrangement joins TRBV19 to TRBJ2-4; 9 positions match TRBD1. Germline CDR1 is LNHDA and CDR2 is SQIVND (reference sequence). This CDR3 has 15 amino acids. CDR3 bases: TGTGCCACCAAAAAGGACGACAGGGGGGTAACCCCAGTTAACTTC. Translated, it gives CATKKDDRGVTPVNF.

This sequence joins TRBV5-6 and TRBJ2-3; the match to TRBD1 covers 8 bases. The V and J ends lost 3 bases and 6 bases, in that order; junction bases with no gene match: 3. The CDR3 is 13 amino acids. Germline CDR1 SGHDT, CDR2 YYEEEE. CDR3 amino acids: CASSSTGVDTQYF. CDR3 bases: TGTGCCAGCAGCTCGACAGGGGTGGATACGCAGTATTTT.

The CDR3 coding sequence is TGTGCCAGCAGCGTCGGGGGGGTAGCCAAAAACATTCAGTACTTC. Residues: CASSVGGVAKNIQYF. This sequence joins TRBV9 and TRBJ2-4; 8 bases fit TRBD2. The CDR3 extends over 15 amino acids. V lost 2 bases and J lost 0; bases outside the gene matches: 1. In germline, CDR1 is SGDLS, CDR2 YYNGEE. Combining the CDR3 with reference TRBV9 and TRBJ2-4 gives the whole variable domain DSGVTQTPKHLITATGQRVTLRCSPRSGDLSVYWYQQSLDQGLQFLIQYYNGEERAKGNILERFSAQQFPDLHSELNLSSLELGDSALYFCASSVGGVAKNIQYFGAGTRLSVL.

CDR3 residues: CASSQGLAQETQYF. CDR3 DNA sequence: TGCGCCAGCAGCCAAGGGTTAGCCCAAGAGACCCAGTACTTC. The chain is built from TRBV4-3 and TRBJ2-5; D call uncertain. The CDR3 contains 14 residues. V lost 1 base, J lost 1 base, and 7 bases lay in between. From germline, CDR1 is LGHNA and CDR2 YSLEER.

The chain couples TRBV5-6 to TRBJ2-5, with TRBD2 matching over 12 bases. There are 18 residues in the CDR3. V lost 3 bases to trimming and J lost 5 bases; unmatched junction nucleotides: 14. Germline-derived CDR1 and CDR2 are SGHDT and YYEEEE. CDR3 sequence (DNA): TGTGCCAGCAGCTCCACCGGACTAGCGGGATCCGTGGGTGAGACCCAGTACTTC. It is translated as CASSSTGLAGSVGETQYF.

V and J are TRBV10-3 and TRBJ2-5, with D unclear. Trimming took off 10 bases at V and 5 bases at J, with 29 bases between the two ends. The CDR3 extends over 17 amino acids. In germline, CDR1 is ENHRY, CDR2 SYGVKD. The CDR3 nucleotides read TGTGCCACCAAAGAGCCCAAATCAATACGCCCTTCCGAGACCCAGTACTTC. Its translation is CATKEPKSIRPSETQYF.

The gene calls are TRBV5-1 and TRBJ2-3, with 7 bases matching TRBD2. J gave up 1 base and V 2 bases, and 4 bases lay outside the gene matches. CDR1 and CDR2 (germline): SGHRS, YFSETQ. The length of the CDR3 is 15 residues. CDR3 in amino acids: CASSLGGSRTDTQYF. In DNA, the CDR3 is TGCGCCAGCAGCTTAGGCGGGAGTCGCACAGATACGCAGTATTTT.

This clone appeared once. The gene calls are TRBV18 and TRBJ1-2, with TRBD1 as a possible D gene (6 bases). This CDR3 has 14 residues. Between the trimmed V and J ends, which lost 6 bases and 3 bases, there was a span of 14 bases. Germline V gives CDR1 KGHSH, CDR2 LQKENI. The DNA of the CDR3 is TGTGCCAGCTCCCAAGGGGGTTTTGACTATGGCTACACCTTC. The encoded protein is CASSQGGFDYGYTF. Based on the CDR3 plus reference TRBV18 and TRBJ1-2, the full variable domain is NAGVMQNPRHLVRRRGQEARLRCSPMKGHSHVYWYRQLPEEGLKFMVYLQKENIIDESGMPKERFSAEFPKEGPSILRIQQVVRGDSAAYFCASSQGGFDYGYTFGSGTRLTVV.

This chain joins TRBV5-4 and TRBJ2-2; D might be TRBD1 (5 bases). This CDR3 region has 14 residues. Trimming pared 4 bases from V and 3 bases from J, leaving 10 bases between. The germline V gene encodes CDR1 SGHNT and CDR2 YYREEE (reference sequence). CDR3 sequence reads: CASSSGADTGELFF. For the CDR3, the DNA is TGTGCCAGCAGCAGTGGGGCGGACACCGGGGAGCTGTTTTTT.

This rearrangement joins TRBV4-1 to TRBJ1-2, with D perhaps TRBD1 (5 bases). The CDR3 sequence is 14 residues long. Germline V lookup: CDR1 MGHRA, CDR2 YSYEKL. The V gene lost 4 bases and the J gene lost 4 bases, with 13 bases spanning the gap. As DNA, the CDR3 is TGCGCCAGCAGCCCTCCGACAGCCACCTATGGCTACACCTTC. This translates into CASSPPTATYGYTF.

The chain is built from TRBV6-2 or TRBV6-3 and TRBJ2-7; D is uncertain. Trimming shortened V by 2 bases and J by 3 bases, and 8 bases separated the two germline ends. Germline V lookup: CDR1 MNHEY, CDR2 SVGEGT. This CDR3 spans 13 amino acids. The CDR3 DNA follows: TGTGCCAGCAGTTACGAACAGCTCTACGAGCAGTACTTC. Translated: CASSYEQLYEQYF.

The chain recombines TRBV27 with TRBJ1-2; 9 bases align to TRBD1. CDR1 is MNHEY and CDR2 is SMNVEV in the germline V gene (reference sequence). With V trimmed by 6 bases and J by 8 bases, 7 bases remained unmatched. This CDR3 is built from 13 residues. CDR3 loop: CASRPGTGYGYTF. The CDR3 nucleotides are TGTGCCAGCAGGCCTGGGACAGGGTACGGCTACACCTTC.

This chain joins TRBV27 and TRBJ2-1; TRBD2 aligns across 10 bases. Trimming cost V 0 bases and J 3 bases; bases outside gene matches: 2. CDR1 is MNHEY, CDR2 SMNVEV, per germline (reference sequence). CDR3 length: 16 residues. CDR3 sequence (DNA): TGTGCCAGCAGTTTATCTGGGACTAGCGTCTACAATGAGCAGTTCTTC. It is translated as CASSLSGTSVYNEQFF.

This chain connects TRBV5-4 to TRBJ2-7; 8 bases map to TRBD1. V was clipped by 0 bases and J by 4 bases; unmatched bases: 3. This CDR3 region has 14 residues. Germline V gene lookup returns CDR1 SGHNT and CDR2 YYREEE (reference sequence). The CDR3 region is CASSLEGQGYEQYF. Written as DNA, the CDR3 is TGTGCCAGCAGCTTGGAAGGACAGGGTTACGAGCAGTACTTC.

The chain recombines TRBV11-3 with TRBJ1-1; TRBD1 is a possible D gene (6 bases). This CDR3 is 14 amino acids long. Trimming took off 3 bases at V and 1 base at J, with 9 bases between the two ends. Germline CDR1 is SGHNT and CDR2 is YENEEA. In DNA form, the CDR3 reads TGTGCCAGCAGCTTGGGGGGGCCGAACACTGAAGCTTTCTTT. This codes for CASSLGGPNTEAFF.

There are a few counts of this clone. This chain joins TRBV7-2 and TRBJ2-7, with 8 nucleotides matching TRBD1. The CDR3 runs to 13 residues. Trimming cost V 6 bases and J 1 base; bases outside gene matches: 2. Germline V gene sequence: CDR1 SGHTA, CDR2 FQGNSA. For the CDR3, the DNA is TGTGCCAGCAGTTGGACAGGGTCCTACGAGCAGTACTTC. Its protein is CASSWTGSYEQYF.